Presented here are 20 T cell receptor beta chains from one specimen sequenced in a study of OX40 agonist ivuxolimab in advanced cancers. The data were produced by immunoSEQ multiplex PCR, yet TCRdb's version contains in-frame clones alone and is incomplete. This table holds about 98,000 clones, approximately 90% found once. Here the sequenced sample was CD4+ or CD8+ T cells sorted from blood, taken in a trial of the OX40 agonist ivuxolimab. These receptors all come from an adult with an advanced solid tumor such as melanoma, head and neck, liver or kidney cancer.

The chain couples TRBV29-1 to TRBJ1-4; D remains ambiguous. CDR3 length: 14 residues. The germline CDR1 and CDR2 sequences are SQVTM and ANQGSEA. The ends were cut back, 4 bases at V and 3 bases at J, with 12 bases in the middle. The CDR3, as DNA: TGCAGCGTTGTTTTACCGGGGTCTAATGAAAAACTGTTTTTT. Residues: CSVVLPGSNEKLFF. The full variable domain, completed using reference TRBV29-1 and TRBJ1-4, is SAVISQKPSRDICQRGTSLTIQCQVDSQVTMMFWYRQQPGQSLTLIATANQGSEATYESGFVIDKFPISRPNLTFSTLTVSNMSPEDSSIYLCSVVLPGSNEKLFFGSGTQLSVL.

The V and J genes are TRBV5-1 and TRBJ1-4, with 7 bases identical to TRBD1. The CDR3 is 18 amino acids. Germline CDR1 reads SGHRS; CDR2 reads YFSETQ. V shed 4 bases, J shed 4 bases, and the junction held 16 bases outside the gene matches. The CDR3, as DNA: TGCGCCAGCAGCCCTGGTACAAATGCGGCAGGGGGTAATGAAAAACTGTTTTTT. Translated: CASSPGTNAAGGNEKLFF.

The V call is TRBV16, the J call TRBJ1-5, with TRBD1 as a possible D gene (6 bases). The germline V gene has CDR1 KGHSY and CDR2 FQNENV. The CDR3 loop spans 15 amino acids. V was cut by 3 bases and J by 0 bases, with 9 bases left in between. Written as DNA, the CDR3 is TGTGCCAGCAGCCAGGACAGTACTAGCAATCAGCCCCAGCATTTT. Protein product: CASSQDSTSNQPQHF.

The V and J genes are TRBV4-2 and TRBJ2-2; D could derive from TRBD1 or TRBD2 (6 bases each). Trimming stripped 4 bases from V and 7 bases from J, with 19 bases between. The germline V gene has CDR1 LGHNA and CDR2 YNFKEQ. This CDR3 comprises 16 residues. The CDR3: CASSRKFLEGGGELFF. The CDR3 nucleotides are TGTGCCAGCAGCCGCAAGTTTCTGGAGGGGGGCGGGGAGCTGTTTTTT.

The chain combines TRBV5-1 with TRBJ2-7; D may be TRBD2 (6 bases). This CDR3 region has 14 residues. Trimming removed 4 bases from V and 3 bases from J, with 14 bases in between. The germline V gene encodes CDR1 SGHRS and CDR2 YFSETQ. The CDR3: CASSTGSGDYEQYF. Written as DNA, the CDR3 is TGCGCCAGCAGCACGGGGTCGGGGGACTACGAGCAGTACTTC. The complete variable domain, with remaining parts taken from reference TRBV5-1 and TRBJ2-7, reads KAGVTQTPRYLIKTRGQQVTLSCSPISGHRSVSWYQQTPGQGLQFLFEYFSETQRNKGNFPGRFSGRQFSNSRSEMNVSTLELGDSALYLCASSTGSGDYEQYFGPGTRLTVT.

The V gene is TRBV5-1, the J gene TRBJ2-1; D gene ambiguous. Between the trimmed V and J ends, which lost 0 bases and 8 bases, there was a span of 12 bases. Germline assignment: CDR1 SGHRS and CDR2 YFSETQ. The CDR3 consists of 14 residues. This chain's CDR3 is CASSLGTYRDEQFF. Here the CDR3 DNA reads TGCGCCAGCAGCTTGGGCACTTATAGGGATGAGCAGTTCTTC. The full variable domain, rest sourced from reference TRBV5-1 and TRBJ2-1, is KAGVTQTPRYLIKTRGQQVTLSCSPISGHRSVSWYQQTPGQGLQFLFEYFSETQRNKGNFPGRFSGRQFSNSRSEMNVSTLELGDSALYLCASSLGTYRDEQFFGPGTRLTVL.

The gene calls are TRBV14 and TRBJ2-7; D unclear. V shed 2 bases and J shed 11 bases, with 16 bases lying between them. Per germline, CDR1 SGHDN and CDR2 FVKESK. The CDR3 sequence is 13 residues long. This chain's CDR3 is CASSQFQQTPKYF. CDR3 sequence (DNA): TGTGCCAGCAGCCAATTTCAACAGACCCCTAAGTACTTC.

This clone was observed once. CDR3 in amino acids: CASSPVMNTEAFF. Written as DNA, the CDR3 is TGTGCCAGCTCACCAGTGATGAACACTGAAGCTTTCTTT. The rearrangement uses TRBV18 and TRBJ1-1, with D unresolved. Germline V gene data show CDR1 as KGHSH and CDR2 as LQKENI. Trimming removed 2 bases from V and 0 bases from J, with 4 bases in between. The CDR3 is made up of 13 amino acids.

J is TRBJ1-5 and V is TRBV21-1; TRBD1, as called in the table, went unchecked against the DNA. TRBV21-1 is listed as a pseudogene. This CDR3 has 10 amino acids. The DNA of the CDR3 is TGTGCCAGCAGCAATGAGGGGGCCCTTTTT. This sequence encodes CASSNEGALF.

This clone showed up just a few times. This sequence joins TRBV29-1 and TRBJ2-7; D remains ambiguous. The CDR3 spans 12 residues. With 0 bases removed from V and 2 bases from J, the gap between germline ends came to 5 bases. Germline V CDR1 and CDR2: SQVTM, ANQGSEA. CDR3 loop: CSVEDSAYEQYF. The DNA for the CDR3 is TGCAGCGTTGAAGACAGCGCCTACGAGCAGTACTTC.

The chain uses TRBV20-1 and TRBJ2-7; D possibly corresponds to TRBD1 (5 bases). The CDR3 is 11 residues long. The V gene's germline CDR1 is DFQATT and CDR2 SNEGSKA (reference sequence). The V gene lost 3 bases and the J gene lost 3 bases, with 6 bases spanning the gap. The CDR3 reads CSASTGYEQYF. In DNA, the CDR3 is TGCAGTGCTAGCACAGGCTACGAGCAGTACTTC.

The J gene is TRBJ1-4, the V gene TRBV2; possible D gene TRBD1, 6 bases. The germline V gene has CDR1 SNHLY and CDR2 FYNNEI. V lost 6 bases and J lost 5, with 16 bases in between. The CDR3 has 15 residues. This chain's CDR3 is CASSQGGQQNEKLFF. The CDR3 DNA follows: TGTGCCAGCAGCCAAGGCGGACAGCAAAATGAAAAACTGTTTTTT.

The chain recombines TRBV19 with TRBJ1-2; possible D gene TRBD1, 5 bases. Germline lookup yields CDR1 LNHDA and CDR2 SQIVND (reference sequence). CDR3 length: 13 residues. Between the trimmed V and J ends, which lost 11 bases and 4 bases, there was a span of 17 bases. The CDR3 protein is CASARGASYGYTF. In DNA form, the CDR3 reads TGTGCCTCTGCTAGGGGCGCCTCCTATGGCTACACCTTC.

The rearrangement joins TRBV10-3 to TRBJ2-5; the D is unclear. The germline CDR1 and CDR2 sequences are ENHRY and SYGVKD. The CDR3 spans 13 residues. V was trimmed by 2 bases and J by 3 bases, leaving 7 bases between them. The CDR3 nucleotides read TGTGCCATCAGTGAGGGTGGAAAAGAGACCCAGTACTTC. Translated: CAISEGGKETQYF.

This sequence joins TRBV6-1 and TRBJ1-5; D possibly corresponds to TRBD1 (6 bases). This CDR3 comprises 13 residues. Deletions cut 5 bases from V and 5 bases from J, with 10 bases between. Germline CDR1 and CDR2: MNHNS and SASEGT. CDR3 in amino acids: CASSMRQDQPQHF. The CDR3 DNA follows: TGTGCCAGCAGTATGCGACAGGATCAGCCCCAGCATTTT.

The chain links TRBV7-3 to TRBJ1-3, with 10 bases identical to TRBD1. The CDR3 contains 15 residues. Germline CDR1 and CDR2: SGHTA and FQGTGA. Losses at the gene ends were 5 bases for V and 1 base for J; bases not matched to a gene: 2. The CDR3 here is CASSRDRGSGNTIYF. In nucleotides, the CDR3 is TGTGCCAGCAGCCGGGACAGGGGATCTGGAAACACCATATATTTT.

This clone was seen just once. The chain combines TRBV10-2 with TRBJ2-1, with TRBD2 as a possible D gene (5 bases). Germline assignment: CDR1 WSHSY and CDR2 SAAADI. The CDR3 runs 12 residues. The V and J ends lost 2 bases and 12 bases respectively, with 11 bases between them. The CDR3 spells CASSEEEESQFF. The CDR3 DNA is TGCGCCAGCAGTGAGGAGGAGGAGTCGCAGTTCTTC.

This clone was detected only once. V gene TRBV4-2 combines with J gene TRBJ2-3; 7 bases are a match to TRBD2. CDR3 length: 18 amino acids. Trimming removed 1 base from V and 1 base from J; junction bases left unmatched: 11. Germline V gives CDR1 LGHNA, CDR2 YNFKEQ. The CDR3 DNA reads TGTGCCAGCAGCCAAGGGGCTCGGACTAGACAAGGCACAGATACGCAGTATTTT. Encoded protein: CASSQGARTRQGTDTQYF.

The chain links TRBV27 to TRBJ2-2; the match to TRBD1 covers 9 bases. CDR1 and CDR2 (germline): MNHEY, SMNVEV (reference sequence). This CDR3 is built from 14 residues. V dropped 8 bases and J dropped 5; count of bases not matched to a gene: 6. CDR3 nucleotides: TGTGCCAGCTGGGGACAGGGAAGGACCGGGGAGCTGTTTTTT. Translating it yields CASWGQGRTGELFF.

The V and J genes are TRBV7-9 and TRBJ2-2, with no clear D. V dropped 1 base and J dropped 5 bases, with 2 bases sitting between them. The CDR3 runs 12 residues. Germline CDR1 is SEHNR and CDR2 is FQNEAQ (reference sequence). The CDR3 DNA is TGTGCCAGCAGCTTAGGAACCGGGGAGCTGTTTTTT. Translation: CASSLGTGELFF.